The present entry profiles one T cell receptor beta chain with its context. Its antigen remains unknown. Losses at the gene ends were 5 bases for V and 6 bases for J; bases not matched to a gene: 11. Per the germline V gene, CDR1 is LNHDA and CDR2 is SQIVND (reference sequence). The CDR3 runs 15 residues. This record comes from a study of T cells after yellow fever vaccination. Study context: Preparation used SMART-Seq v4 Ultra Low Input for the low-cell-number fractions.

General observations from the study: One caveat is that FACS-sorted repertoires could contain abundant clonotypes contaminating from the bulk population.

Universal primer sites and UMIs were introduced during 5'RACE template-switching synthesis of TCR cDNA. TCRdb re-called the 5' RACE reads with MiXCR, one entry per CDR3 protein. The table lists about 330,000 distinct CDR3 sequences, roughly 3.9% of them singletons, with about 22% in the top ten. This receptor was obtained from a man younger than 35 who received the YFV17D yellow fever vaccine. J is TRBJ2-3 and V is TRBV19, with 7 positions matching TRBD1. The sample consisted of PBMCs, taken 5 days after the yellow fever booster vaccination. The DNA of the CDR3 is TGTGCCAGTAGTGACCACAGGGGAAGAACGGATACGCAGTATTTT. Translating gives CASSDHRGRTDTQYF.